These 26 T cell receptor beta chains share one sample of origin, sequenced in a study of T cells in women clearing cervical HPV infection. The method was immunoSEQ multiplex PCR; TCRdb's version includes in-frame clones alone and lacks a portion of them. Reported are roughly 37,000 clones; the ten largest clones contain roughly 6%. Sequenced material: blood buffy coat. Source of these receptors: a woman between 18 and 70 years old with a cervical HPV16 infection that either progressed to CIN3+ or cleared (not recorded which).

Concerning this clone: With the read ending 3 residues before the CDR3 end, the germline J gene is used to fill in that end. The chain has TRBV2 and TRBJ2-7; maybe TRBD2 (6 bases). Germline V gene sequence: CDR1 SNHLY, CDR2 FYNNEI. Trimming pared 10 bases from V and 0 bases from J, leaving 10 bases between. This CDR3 is 12 amino acids long. The CDR3 sequence is CATRGTSYEQYF. The sequenced CDR3 bases are TGTGCCACTCGGGGGACCTCCTACGAG.

For this clone: The CDR3 end is not reached by the read, which stops 3 residues before it; the germline J gene fills it in. The chain joins TRBV4-2 to TRBJ2-7, with a weak D call TRBD2 (7 bases). This CDR3 comprises 17 residues. CDR1 is LGHNA, CDR2 YNFKEQ, per germline. With 4 bases removed from V and 1 base from J, the gap between germline ends came to 20 bases. CDR3 DNA, as far as it was read: TGTGCCAGCAGCCTATTGGGGGGGACACTCAGATCCTACGAG. Its translation: CASSLLGGTLRSYE. The complete CDR3 protein is CASSLLGGTLRSYEQYF.

By frequency, this clone is medium-sized. With the read ending 3 residues before the CDR3 end, the germline J gene is used to fill in that end. The chain uses TRBV2 and TRBJ1-4, with D hard to call. Germline V lookup: CDR1 SNHLY, CDR2 FYNNEI. The CDR3 covers 14 residues. V was pared by 8 bases and J by 5 bases, with 15 bases between. CDR3: CASCLTSTNEKLFF. The sequenced CDR3 bases are TGTGCCAGCTGCTTGACAAGCACGAATGAAAAA.

On this clone: With the read ending 3 residues before the CDR3 end, the germline J gene is used to fill in that end. V usage is TRBV20-1 and J usage is TRBJ1-5, with 8 bases fitting TRBD1. The CDR3 length is 16 residues. The V segment lost 2 bases and the J segment 4 bases; nucleotides outside the gene matches: 10. Germline V CDR1 and CDR2: DFQATT, SNEGSKA (reference sequence). CDR3: CSARPIGTGLNQPQHF. CDR3 DNA (partial): TGCAGTGCTAGACCCATAGGGACAGGACTAAATCAGCCC.

The CDR3 protein is CASSVPRGGPGIQYF. Partial CDR3 DNA: TGTGCCAGCAGTGTCCCTAGGGGAGGGCCGGGCATT. The chain employs TRBV2 and TRBJ2-4; 7 nucleotides match TRBD2. The read is 3 residues too short to cover the CDR3 end, so that end is filled in from the germline J gene. Germline CDR1 is SNHLY and CDR2 is FYNNEI. V lost 4 bases to trimming and J lost 9 bases; unmatched junction nucleotides: 12. This CDR3 spans 15 amino acids.

With respect to this clone: The read comes to an end 3 residues before the CDR3 does, leaving the germline J gene to fill in the end. V and J are TRBV6-4 and TRBJ2-5; TRBD1 agrees at 7 bases. CDR3 size: 15 residues. Germline loops: CDR1 MRHNA, CDR2 SNTAGT. Losses at the gene ends were 1 base for V and 5 bases for J; bases not matched to a gene: 7. This chain's CDR3 is CASSDWQDRKETQYF. Partial CDR3 DNA: TGTGCCAGCAGTGACTGGCAGGACAGGAAGGAGACC.

In regard to this clone: Read coverage stops 3 residues before the CDR3 terminus; the germline J gene supplies the remainder. V gene TRBV2 combines with J gene TRBJ1-5; no clear D gene. Per germline, CDR1 SNHLY and CDR2 FYNNEI. This CDR3 comprises 13 residues. Trimming cost V 5 bases and J 0 bases, with 5 bases left between them. The CDR3 here is CASSQDSNQPQHF. CDR3 DNA, as far as it was read: TGTGCCAGCAGTCAGGATAGCAATCAGCCC. Looking up the rest from reference TRBV2 and TRBJ1-5 gives the full variable domain: EPEVTQTPSHQVTQMGQEVILRCVPISNHLYFYWYRQILGQKVEFLVSFYNNEISEKSEIFDDQFSVERPDGSNFTLKIRSTKLEDSAMYFCASSQDSNQPQHFGDGTRLSIL.

With respect to this clone: The read comes to an end 3 residues before the CDR3 does, leaving the germline J gene to fill in the end. The chain links TRBV5-1 to TRBJ2-1; no reliable D call. Trimming removed 1 base from V and 0 bases from J, with 8 bases in between. Germline values: CDR1 SGHRS, CDR2 YFSETQ. This CDR3 region has 15 residues. The sequenced CDR3 bases are TGCGCCAGCAGCTTGACCCTTAGCTCCTACAATGAG. Its translation: CASSLTLSSYNE. The whole CDR3 sequence is CASSLTLSSYNEQFF. Variable domain in full (rest from reference TRBV5-1 and TRBJ2-1): KAGVTQTPRYLIKTRGQQVTLSCSPISGHRSVSWYQQTPGQGLQFLFEYFSETQRNKGNFPGRFSGRQFSNSRSEMNVSTLELGDSALYLCASSLTLSSYNEQFFGPGTRLTVL.

A word on this clone: The read ends 3 residues before the CDR3 terminus; that terminus is restored from the germline J gene. The chain uses TRBV7-3 and TRBJ2-4; the D gene could be TRBD1 or TRBD2 (5 bases each). This CDR3 is built from 14 residues. Germline-derived CDR1 and CDR2 are SGHTA and FQGTGA. The CDR3 is CASSSSSRGDDQYF. CDR3 DNA (partial): TGTGCCAGCAGCTCCTCGTCCCGAGGGGATGAT. Based on the CDR3 plus reference TRBV7-3 and TRBJ2-4, the full variable domain is GAGVSQTPSNKVTEKGKYVELRCDPISGHTALYWYRQSLGQGPEFLIYFQGTGAADDSGLPNDRFFAVRPEGSVSTLKIQRTERGDSAVYLCASSSSSRGDDQYFGAGTRLSVL.

On this clone itself: The read halts 3 residues ahead of the CDR3 end, with the missing end drawn from the germline J gene. This chain connects TRBV20-1 to TRBJ2-5; 9 nucleotides agree with TRBD1. V was pared by 4 bases and J by 3 bases, with 9 bases of the junction left unmatched. Germline lookup yields CDR1 DFQATT and CDR2 SNEGSKA (reference sequence). The CDR3 consists of 15 residues. This CDR3 reads CSAIRVDRGKETQYF. The CDR3 bases that were read are TGCAGTGCTATTCGAGTGGACAGGGGAAAAGAGACC.

CDR3 DNA (partial): TGCGCCAGCAGCTTGGGACAGGCTCAGGAGACC. As protein: CASSLGQAQET. The full CDR3 is CASSLGQAQETQYF. The chain is built from TRBV5-1 and TRBJ2-5; D possibly corresponds to TRBD1 (6 bases). Read coverage stops 3 residues before the CDR3 terminus; the germline J gene supplies the remainder. The CDR3 is made up of 14 amino acids. Trimming took off 0 bases at V and 5 bases at J, with 11 bases between the two ends. CDR1 and CDR2 from the germline V gene are SGHRS and YFSETQ. Complete variable domain (other parts from reference TRBV5-1 and TRBJ2-5): KAGVTQTPRYLIKTRGQQVTLSCSPISGHRSVSWYQQTPGQGLQFLFEYFSETQRNKGNFPGRFSGRQFSNSRSEMNVSTLELGDSALYLCASSLGQAQETQYFGPGTRLLVL.

The DNA read from the CDR3 is TGCAGTGCTAGCAGAGATGGGGCCTTAAATAATTCACCC. It specifies CSASRDGALNNSP. Given in full, the CDR3 is CSASRDGALNNSPLHF. The chain links TRBV20-1 to TRBJ1-6, with a possible D match to TRBD1 (5 bases). The read halts 3 residues ahead of the CDR3 end, with the missing end drawn from the germline J gene. This CDR3 spans 16 amino acids. CDR1 and CDR2 from the germline V gene are DFQATT and SNEGSKA (reference sequence). With 3 bases removed from V and 5 bases from J, the gap between germline ends came to 17 bases.

Regarding this clone: Coverage ceases 3 residues before the CDR3 finishes, and the germline J gene fills in the end. The chain has TRBV19 and TRBJ2-7, with unresolved D. V lost 3 bases to trimming and J lost 3 bases, with 9 bases between them. Germline CDR1 LNHDA, CDR2 SQIVND (reference sequence). CDR3 size: 13 residues. The covered CDR3 bases are TGTGCCAGTAGTATCCGCAGTCACTACGAG. This codes for CASSIRSHYE. The complete CDR3 protein is CASSIRSHYEQYF.

Notes on this clone: The CDR3 end lies 3 residues beyond the end of the read and is filled in from the germline J gene. The chain combines TRBV18 with TRBJ1-2, with 7 bases identical to TRBD1. From germline, CDR1 is KGHSH and CDR2 LQKENI. The CDR3 runs to 18 residues. Incomplete CDR3 DNA: TGTGCCAGCTCACGACCGACCAACAGGGGATCTAGCACAGATACC. It encodes CASSRPTNRGSSTDT. The full CDR3 sequence reads CASSRPTNRGSSTDTYTF.

About this clone itself: The read gets to within 3 residues of the CDR3 end, and the germline J gene fills in the rest. The rearrangement joins TRBV7-2 to TRBJ2-5; D remains ambiguous. Germline CDR1 reads SGHTA; CDR2 reads FQGNSA. V lost 3 bases and J lost 4, with 15 bases in between. CDR3 length equals 15 residues. The DNA read from the CDR3 is TGTGCCAGCAGCTTTAATTTCGGTCAACGAGAGACC. It codes for CASSFNFGQRET. The CDR3 as a whole reads CASSFNFGQRETQYF.

In regard to this clone: The DNA ends 3 residues before the CDR3 does, and the rest of the CDR3 is filled in from the germline J gene. The chain has TRBV18 and TRBJ1-2; D may be TRBD1 (5 bases). CDR1 is KGHSH and CDR2 is LQKENI in the germline V gene. Trimming took off 3 bases at V and 1 base at J, with 9 bases between the two ends. This CDR3 has 14 amino acids. The sequenced CDR3 bases are TGTGCCAGCTCACCGAGACAGAATAACTATGGC. It is translated as CASSPRQNNYG. The full-length CDR3 reads as CASSPRQNNYGYTF.

With respect to this clone: Read coverage stops 3 residues before the CDR3 terminus; the germline J gene supplies the remainder. The rearrangement links TRBV5-6 to TRBJ1-1; 8 bases are shared with TRBD1. The CDR3 contains 13 residues. Germline values: CDR1 SGHDT, CDR2 YYEEEE. This CDR3 is CASSPDRERVAFF. The sequenced CDR3 bases are TGTGCCAGCAGCCCGGACAGGGAAAGAGTG.

Regarding this clone: The observed sequence ends 3 residues before the CDR3 terminus, with the missing tail filled in from the germline J gene. V and J are TRBV4-1 and TRBJ1-2, with 8 nucleotides matching TRBD1. The J segment lost 4 bases and the V segment lost 1 base, leaving 8 bases of the junction unmatched. CDR1 is MGHRA and CDR2 is YSYEKL in the germline V gene. The CDR3 is made up of 16 amino acids. The covered CDR3 bases are TGCGCCAGCAGCCAAGTTGGACAGGGATCTTTCTATGGC. Translating it yields CASSQVGQGSFYG. The full CDR3 reads CASSQVGQGSFYGYTF.

A word on this clone: Read sequence stops 3 residues before the CDR3 end, and the germline J gene provides the missing end. This chain uses TRBV7-9 with TRBJ1-1; 7 bases line up with TRBD1. The CDR3 totals 14 residues. Germline V gene lookup returns CDR1 SEHNR and CDR2 FQNEAQ (reference sequence). V lost 4 bases, J lost 5 bases, and 7 bases stayed unmatched. CDR3 bases read: TGTGCCAGCAGCTATGGACAGGAGGGAACTGAA. Its protein is CASSYGQEGTE. The full CDR3 reads CASSYGQEGTEAFF.

With respect to this clone: The sequenced fragment ends 3 residues before the CDR3 boundary, so the rest is inferred from the germline J gene. The rearrangement joins TRBV7-9 to TRBJ2-5; the D gene is possibly TRBD1 (5 bases). The CDR3 runs 15 residues. With 0 bases removed from V and 5 bases from J, the gap between germline ends came to 13 bases. Looked up from germline, CDR1 is SEHNR and CDR2 is FQNEAQ (reference sequence). The CDR3: CASSLAGWGRETQYF. Incomplete CDR3 DNA: TGTGCCAGCAGCTTAGCGGGCTGGGGCCGGGAGACC.

With respect to this clone: With the read ending 3 residues before the CDR3 end, the germline J gene is used to fill in that end. The chain couples TRBV2 to TRBJ2-1; 9 bases are a match to TRBD1. Losses at the gene ends were 6 bases for V and 1 base for J; bases not matched to a gene: 4. The length of the CDR3 is 15 residues. From germline, CDR1 is SNHLY and CDR2 FYNNEI. CDR3 DNA, as far as it was read: TGTGCCAGCAGCCCCGACAGGGGGTCCTACAATGAG. Protein product: CASSPDRGSYNE. The full CDR3 reads CASSPDRGSYNEQFF.

Of note for this clone: The read ends 3 residues before the CDR3 terminus; that terminus is restored from the germline J gene. The V gene is TRBV30, the J gene TRBJ1-6; possible D gene TRBD1, 5 bases. The CDR3 consists of 13 residues. Germline V gene lookup returns CDR1 GTSNPN and CDR2 SVGIG (reference sequence). V dropped 1 base and J dropped 6 bases, with 7 bases sitting between them. The part of the CDR3 DNA that was read is TGTGCCTGGAGTGACAGGAGTAATTCACCC. Protein: CAWSDRSNSP. The full CDR3 reads CAWSDRSNSPLHF. The full variable domain, completed using reference TRBV30 and TRBJ1-6, is SQTIHQWPATLVQPVGSPLSLECTVEGTSNPNLYWYRQAAGRGLQLLFYSVGIGQISSEVPQNLSASRPQDRQFILSSKKLLLSDSGFYLCAWSDRSNSPLHFGNGTRLTVT.

Turning to this clone: The DNA ends 3 residues before the CDR3 does, and the rest of the CDR3 is filled in from the germline J gene. The genes are TRBV19 and TRBJ1-5; D might be TRBD1 (5 bases). The germline V gene encodes CDR1 LNHDA and CDR2 SQIVND (reference sequence). The V end lost 5 bases, the J end lost 7 bases, and 12 bases lay between the germline ends. The CDR3 length is 13 residues. The CDR3 bases that were read are TGTGCCAGTAGTTTACCGGGGGGGCAGCCC. Its protein product is CASSLPGGQP. The complete CDR3 protein is CASSLPGGQPQHF. The variable domain in full, with the rest retrieved from reference TRBV19 and TRBJ1-5, is DGGITQSPKYLFRKEGQNVTLSCEQNLNHDAMYWYRQDPGQGLRLIYYSQIVNDFQKGDIAEGYSVSREKKESFPLTVTSAQKNPTAFYLCASSLPGGQPQHFGDGTRLSIL.

Remarks on this clone: The sequenced fragment ends 3 residues before the CDR3 boundary, so the rest is inferred from the germline J gene. The V and J genes are TRBV6-2 or TRBV6-3 and TRBJ1-5, with D perhaps TRBD1 (5 bases). With 7 bases removed from V and 0 bases from J, the gap between germline ends came to 13 bases. The CDR3 runs 15 residues. CDR1 and CDR2 from the germline V gene are MNHEY and SVGEGT. The CDR3 spells CASMTERYSNQPQHF. The DNA read from the CDR3 is TGTGCCAGCATGACAGAAAGATATAGCAATCAGCCC.

As to this clone: From the germline J gene comes the end of the CDR3, since the read stops 3 residues before it. V is TRBV18 and J is TRBJ2-1; D possibly corresponds to TRBD2 (6 bases). Trimming took 1 base from V and 2 from J, leaving 9 bases between them. This CDR3 region has 15 residues. CDR1 KGHSH and CDR2 LQKENI come from the germline V gene. The CDR3 reads CASSPLSGAYNEQFF. CDR3 DNA, as far as it was read: TGTGCCAGCTCACCACTGTCGGGGGCCTACAATGAG.

A word on this clone: The DNA ends 3 residues before the CDR3 does, and the rest of the CDR3 is filled in from the germline J gene. The sample has other DNA sequences that encode this CDR3 too. The V gene is TRBV19, the J gene TRBJ1-1; D is perhaps TRBD1 (6 bases). The CDR3 consists of 15 residues. Trimming removed 1 base at V and 0 bases at J, with 9 bases between. Germline values: CDR1 LNHDA, CDR2 SQIVND (reference sequence). The CDR3 is CASSIADRLNTEAFF. The DNA read from the CDR3 is TGTGCCAGTAGTATAGCAGACAGGCTGAACACTGAA. Combining the CDR3 with reference TRBV19 and TRBJ1-1 gives the whole variable domain DGGITQSPKYLFRKEGQNVTLSCEQNLNHDAMYWYRQDPGQGLRLIYYSQIVNDFQKGDIAEGYSVSREKKESFPLTVTSAQKNPTAFYLCASSIADRLNTEAFFGQGTRLTVV.